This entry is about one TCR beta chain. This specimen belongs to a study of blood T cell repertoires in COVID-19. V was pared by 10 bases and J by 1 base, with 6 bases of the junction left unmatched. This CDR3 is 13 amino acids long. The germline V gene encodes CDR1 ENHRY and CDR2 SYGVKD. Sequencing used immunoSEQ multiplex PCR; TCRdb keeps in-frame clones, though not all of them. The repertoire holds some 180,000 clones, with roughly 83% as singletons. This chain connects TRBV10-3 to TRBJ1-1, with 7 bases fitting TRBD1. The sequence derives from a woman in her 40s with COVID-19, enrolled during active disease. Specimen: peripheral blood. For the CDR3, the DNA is TGTGCCACCTTGGGACAGACGAACACTGAAGCTTTCTTT. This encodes CATLGQTNTEAFF.